These T cell receptor beta chains were read from a single sample in a study of blood T cell repertoires in COVID-19. The table came from immunoSEQ multiplex PCR; TCRdb's copy has only in-frame clones and leaves some out. The table lists 110,000 to 150,000 clones, 85% of them singletons. The specimen was peripheral blood. Receptors were obtained from a man between 50 and 59 years old with acute or convalescent COVID-19. Each CDR3 is given with its conserved first and last residue. A D gene is named only where the DNA matches it firmly. Rows may omit the clone size; those that give it use once, few, many or a size class.

>TRBJ2-7|-|TRBV5-4|-
CASSLWGDEQYF
TGTGCCAGCAGCTTGTGGGGAGACGAGCAGTACTTC
>TRBJ2-7|-|TRBV10-3|-
CAISESQGSYEQYF
TGTGCCATCAGTGAGTCTCAGGGATCCTACGAGCAGTACTTC
>TRBJ1-2|-|TRBV7-8|TRBD1
CASSLDPGGSPYGYTF
TGTGCCAGCAGCTTAGATCCAGGGGGCTCACCCTATGGCTACACCTTC
>TRBJ1-5|-|TRBV5-6|-
CASSSSPNQPQHF
TGTGCCAGCAGCTCCAGTCCCAATCAGCCCCAGCATTTT
>TRBJ2-7|-|TRBV4-2|-
CASSQDIGVGGGEQYF
TGTGCCAGCAGCCAAGATATAGGGGTAGGGGGGGGCGAGCAGTACTTC
>TRBJ2-7|-|TRBV27|TRBD2
CASSLWGLAGSYEQYF
TGTGCCAGCAGTTTATGGGGGCTAGCGGGATCCTACGAGCAGTACTTC
>TRBJ2-3|-|TRBV28|TRBD2
CASSPSSGRGTDTQYF
TGTGCCAGCAGTCCTTCTAGCGGGAGGGGCACAGATACGCAGTATTTT
>TRBJ2-2|-|TRBV23-1|TRBD1
CASSLIGQVQSGELFF
TGCGCCAGCAGTCTCATCGGACAGGTGCAGTCCGGGGAGCTGTTTTTT
>TRBJ2-3|once|TRBV11-2|TRBD1
CASSLDQGADTQYF
TGTGCCAGCAGCTTAGACCAGGGGGCGGATACGCAGTATTTT
>TRBJ1-5|few|TRBV27|-
CASRTASPGLTHF
TGTGCCAGCAGAACCGCATCACCGGGACTCACGCATTTT
>TRBJ2-2|-|TRBV5-1|-
CASSPGTAGGELFF
TGCGCCAGCAGCCCTGGGACTGCAGGCGGGGAGCTGTTTTTT
>TRBJ2-5|-|TRBV5-8|TRBD2
CASSTRGGAGETQYF
TGTGCCAGCAGTACCCGCGGGGGGGCAGGAGAGACCCAGTACTTC
>TRBJ1-1|-|TRBV7-6|-
CASSLSGPETEAFF
TGTGCCAGCAGCTTATCAGGGCCGGAAACTGAAGCTTTCTTT
>TRBJ2-3|once|TRBV6-2/TRBV6-3|TRBD2
CASSYGAGETDTQYF
TGTGCCAGCAGTTACGGAGCGGGAGAGACAGATACGCAGTATTTT
>TRBJ2-2|-|TRBV6-1|-
CASSEAPNTGELFF
TGTGCCAGCAGTGAGGCACCCAACACCGGGGAGCTGTTTTTT
>TRBJ2-3|once|TRBV13|-
CASSFRDTQYF
TGTGCCAGCAGCTTTAGAGATACGCAGTATTTT
>TRBJ2-5|-|TRBV7-9|-
CASSLAAKSETQYF
TGTGCCAGCAGCTTAGCAGCCAAGTCGGAGACCCAGTACTTC
>TRBJ2-2|-|TRBV10-1|-
CASRGGNTGELFF
TGCGCCAGCAGAGGGGGGAACACCGGGGAGCTGTTTTTT
>TRBJ1-2|-|TRBV5-4|TRBD1
CASSRTGSIGYTF
TGTGCCAGCAGCCGGACAGGTAGCATTGGCTACACCTTC
>TRBJ2-2|-|TRBV6-5|TRBD2
CASSYDGGANTGELFF
TGTGCCAGCAGTTACGACGGGGGGGCGAACACCGGGGAGCTGTTTTTT